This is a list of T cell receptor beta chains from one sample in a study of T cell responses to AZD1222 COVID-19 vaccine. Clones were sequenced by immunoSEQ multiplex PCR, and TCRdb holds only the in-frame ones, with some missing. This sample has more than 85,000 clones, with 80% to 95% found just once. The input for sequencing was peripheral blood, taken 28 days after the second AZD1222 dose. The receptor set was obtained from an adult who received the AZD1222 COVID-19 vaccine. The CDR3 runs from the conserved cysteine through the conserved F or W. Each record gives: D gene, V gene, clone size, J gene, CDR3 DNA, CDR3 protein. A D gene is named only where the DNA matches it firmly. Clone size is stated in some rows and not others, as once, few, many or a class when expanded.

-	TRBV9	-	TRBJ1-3	TGTGCCAGCAGCGTAGGATGGGAAATCCGTGGAAACACCATATATTTT	CASSVGWEIRGNTIYF
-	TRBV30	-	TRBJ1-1	TGTGCCTGGAGTCCCAATCTAGGCTTTAGGGCTTTCTTT	CAWSPNLGFRAFF
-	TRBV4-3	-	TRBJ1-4	TGCGCCAGCAGTCAAAGGAAAGTAGGAGGGGGGACGTCTAATGAAAAACTGTTTTTT	CASSQRKVGGGTSNEKLFF
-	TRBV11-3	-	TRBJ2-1	TGTGCCAGCAGTAGGGCTCGGTACAATGAGCAGTTCTTC	CASSRARYNEQFF
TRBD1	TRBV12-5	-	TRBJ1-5	TGTGCTAGTTCCGGGACAGGGTATCAGGAGCCCCAGCATTTT	CASSGTGYQEPQHF
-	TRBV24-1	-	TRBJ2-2	TGTGCCACCGGAGGACCGAACACCGGGGAGCTGTTTTTT	CATGGPNTGELFF
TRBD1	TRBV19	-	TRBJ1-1	TGTGCCAGTAGCCCAAATCTGGGACAGGGGTTTACGACTGAAGCTTTCTTT	CASSPNLGQGFTTEAFF
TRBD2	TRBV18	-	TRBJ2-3	TGTGCCAGCTCACGGTTAGCGGGGGCCATACCAAGCACAGATACGCAGTATTTT	CASSRLAGAIPSTDTQYF
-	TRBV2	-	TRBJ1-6	TGTGCCAGCAGTGATCCCTTGGGGGAGAGCTCCTATAATTCACCCCTCCACTTT	CASSDPLGESSYNSPLHF
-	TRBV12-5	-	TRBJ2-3	TGTGCTAGTGGTTTGAGGTGGACTAGCACAGATACGCAGTATTTT	CASGLRWTSTDTQYF
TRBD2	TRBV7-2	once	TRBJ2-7	TGTGCCAGCAGCTTAAGGGCTAGCGGGGGGTACGAGCAGTACTTC	CASSLRASGGYEQYF
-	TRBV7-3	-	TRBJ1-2	TGTGCCAGCCGGGGCCATCGCTACACCTTC	CASRGHRYTF